These T cell receptor beta chains were read from a single sample in a study of T cell repertoires in cytomegalovirus infection. TCRdb reanalysed the reads using MiXCR and keeps one entry per CDR3 protein. The sample lists about 890,000 distinct CDR3 sequences; around 30% were seen once. No antigen has been identified for these receptors. The sample was cultured CD8+ T cells from PBMCs, taken from culture after CMV antigen stimulation. Receptors were obtained from a human donor in good health (CMV status not recorded). Some clones in this sample may be carry-over from other donors' samples. The CDR3 runs from the conserved cysteine through the conserved F or W. Size is stated for part of the rows, as once, few or many counts, or as a class when the clone is expanded.

TRBV7-4,15,few,CASSFPRVGKQGYTF
TRBV12-3/TRBV12-4,13,-,CASNPGRTETQYF
TRBV7-6,14,many,CASSGRDGYNEQFF
TRBV7-9,18,few,CASSLFLPGSQTRDGYTF
TRBV2,17,-,CASTNDAGGTLPGELFF
TRBV27,15,few,CASRQESSYNSPLHF
TRBV28,15,few,CASSFGTGETDTQYF
TRBV5-4,15,once,CASSLGFNRNHGYTF
TRBV15,14,few,CATTKQGGQETQYF
TRBV7-8,14,many,CASSPHSNNSPLHF
TRBV5-5,15,few,CASSLVRRDLYGYTF
TRBV2,11,few,CATGPNPEAFF
TRBV20-1,13,-,CSLRRGSQETQYF
TRBV27,16,-,CASSIGPSGINSPLHF
TRBV19,19,-,CASRPPGTGFDSRWTEAFF
TRBV5-1,13,many,CASSLTGATEAFF
TRBV14,14,few,CASSRIAFTGELFF
TRBV10-3,18,-,CAISEERGRGLSGNTIYF
TRBV6-5,14,-,CASSTWDGPFEAFF
TRBV7-9,18,-,CASSLVTYVRTGDGGYTF
TRBV27,13,-,CASSPRGNEKLFF
TRBV6-1,16,few,CASSEESGGGPDTQYF
TRBV15,13,-,CATSKKTDSPLHF
TRBV12-5,15,-,CASGFGRPSSYEQYF
TRBV20-1,15,few,CSARNMGRANYGYTF
TRBV7-8,16,many,CASSLGSSGAGNTIYF
TRBV7-9,13,-,CASTQGSNQPQHF
TRBV7-9,14,-,CASSPDYMYNEQFF
TRBV5-4,17,-,CASSRSSGELYTDTQYF
TRBV20-1,13,-,CSAQTGRNSPLHF
TRBV6-5,13,-,CASRIRGDEKLFF
TRBV2,12,few,CASLEKGDEQYF
TRBV19,14,few,CASSIWARQETQYF
TRBV3-1,15,few,CASSQLQPRKDEQFF
TRBV6-1,15,few,CASSERRYSGNTIYF
TRBV14,16,-,CASSQVYLSGANVLTF
TRBV7-8,15,-,CASSPPSGGAETQYF
TRBV27,14,few,CASSLGSLKNIQYF